Below, 18 T cell receptor beta chains from the same sample are listed, as sequenced in a study of tumor-infiltrating lymphocytes in oesophageal squamous cell carcinoma. In TCRdb, the reads were re-called with MiXCR into one record per CDR3 protein. The sample gives over 9,000 distinct CDR3 sequences, roughly 60% of which show up once; around 50% is in the top ten. The material sequenced was blood. The receptors originated from a female donor with esophageal squamous cell carcinoma.

V usage is TRBV7-4 and J usage is TRBJ2-1, with 14 bases fitting TRBD2. With 5 bases clipped from V and 8 bases from J, the junction kept 5 bases outside the gene matches. The CDR3 runs to 15 residues. The germline CDR1 and CDR2 sequences are SGHVT and SQSDAQ. The CDR3 reads CASSPGTSGSDEQFF. CDR3 coding DNA: TGTGCCAGCAGCCCCGGGACTAGCGGGAGCGATGAGCAGTTCTTC.

The chain recombines TRBV6-9 with TRBJ2-3; D unresolved. The CDR3 consists of 13 residues. Germline lookup yields CDR1 MNHGY and CDR2 SVAAGI. The V and J ends lost 3 bases and 2 bases respectively, with 6 bases between them. The CDR3 sequence: CASSYGTTDTQYF. In DNA, the CDR3 is TGTGCCAGCAGTTACGGAACCACAGATACGCAGTATTTT.

At least ten counts were recorded for this clonotype. No conserved phenylalanine or tryptophan ends this CDR3, so it is likely a read error. It is unclear where the CDR3 begins or ends on the DNA, so no DNA is shown, and the CDR3 is as TCRdb lists it. This chain connects TRBV6-1 to TRBJ2-6; TRBD1 is taken as the D call from the table, unchecked against the DNA. The CDR3 is 16 residues long, ends included. In germline, CDR1 is MNHNS, CDR2 SASEGT. CDR3 amino acids: CASSEALGPHEQYFGA.

This clonotype is medium-sized within its sample. The chain has TRBV27 and TRBJ1-1; no clear D gene. V lost 6 bases, J lost 7 bases, and 12 bases lay in between. The CDR3 spans 12 residues. Germline V gene sequence: CDR1 MNHEY, CDR2 SMNVEV (reference sequence). Here the CDR3 DNA reads TGTGCCAGCAGCCATTTAGGCGGTGAAGCTTTCTTT. Translation: CASSHLGGEAFF.

The chain's CDR3 is CAWNRLAGETQYF. The CDR3 DNA reads TGTGCCTGGAACAGACTAGCAGGAGAGACCCAGTACTTC. This rearrangement joins TRBV30 to TRBJ2-5; 7 nucleotides align to TRBD2. The V gene's germline CDR1 is GTSNPN and CDR2 SVGIG (reference sequence). The V gene end was trimmed by 4 bases and the J gene end by 4 bases; junction bases not matched to a gene: 6. The CDR3 is 13 amino acids.

This clonotype has a count of ten or more. The chain has TRBV4-1 and TRBJ1-1; 8 bases fit TRBD1. The germline CDR1 and CDR2 sequences are MGHRA and YSYEKL. There are 11 residues in the CDR3. V dropped 3 bases and J dropped 11; count of bases not matched to a gene: 2. The CDR3 nucleotides read TGCGCCAGCAGCCAGGACAGGGCGGCTTTCTTT. This encodes CASSQDRAAFF.

The V and J genes are TRBV6-1 and TRBJ2-5, with TRBD1 as a possible D gene (6 bases). This CDR3 spans 14 amino acids. V was shortened by 6 bases and J by 13 bases, with 24 bases between the two germline ends. Germline V lookup: CDR1 MNHNS, CDR2 SASEGT. The CDR3 reads CASSQDLGTPHRYF. The CDR3 DNA sequence: TGTGCCAGCAGCCAAGACTTAGGGACACCTCACCGGTACTTC.

The chain joins TRBV12-3 or TRBV12-4 to TRBJ2-6, with D possibly being TRBD1 (6 bases). V lost 9 bases and J 4 bases, leaving 16 bases between the germline ends. This CDR3 is built from 15 residues. CDR3: CASTRAGDGANVLTF. The DNA for the CDR3 is TGTGCCAGTACCCGCGCAGGGGACGGGGCCAACGTCCTGACTTTC.

This clonotype is classed as medium-sized. The chain couples TRBV7-9 to TRBJ2-7; TRBD2 might be the D (6 bases). The CDR3 has 13 residues. Trimming left V 3 bases short and J 1 base short, with 7 bases between. Germline CDR1 and CDR2: SEHNR and FQNEAQ (reference sequence). DNA of the CDR3: TGTGCCAGCAGCTTTCTAGCGTCCTACGAGCAGTACTTC. It yields the protein CASSFLASYEQYF.

The chain combines TRBV7-3 with TRBJ2-7; tentatively, D is TRBD1 (7 bases). The CDR3 extends over 16 amino acids. CDR1 is SGHTA, CDR2 FQGTGA, per germline. The V and J ends lost 4 bases and 7 bases respectively, with 23 bases between them. The CDR3 DNA follows: TGTGCCAGCAGCTCAGGGGGTGGGGGGCTGGGGAATGAGCAGTACTTC. This encodes CASSSGGGGLGNEQYF.

This rearrangement joins TRBV11-3 to TRBJ2-5, with D perhaps TRBD1 (8 bases). The closer fit of TRBJ2-1 to the DNA end suggests the J call may be wrong. The CDR3 sequence is 19 residues long. Germline loops: CDR1 SGHNT, CDR2 YENEEA. The CDR3 region is CASSLSLWTGSGTTNEQFF. CDR3 sequence (DNA): TGTGCCAGCAGCTTAAGTCTGTGGACAGGGTCTGGGACTACCAATGAGCAGTTCTTC.

J is TRBJ2-3 and V is TRBV4-1; a possible D gene is TRBD2 (5 bases). Germline V gene lookup returns CDR1 MGHRA and CDR2 YSYEKL. The length of the CDR3 is 14 residues. V was trimmed by 2 bases and J by 1 base, leaving 7 bases between them. The CDR3 protein is CASSQPGGTDTQYF. Written as DNA, the CDR3 is TGCGCCAGCAGCCAACCCGGGGGCACAGATACGCAGTATTTT.

The rearrangement links TRBV7-8 to TRBJ2-5; 7 bases agree with TRBD2. TRBJ2-1 explains the end of the DNA better; the J call may be wrong. The CDR3 has 15 residues. Germline-derived CDR1 and CDR2 are SGHVS and FQNEAQ. The CDR3 loop is CASSLLASGHNEQFF. Here the CDR3 DNA reads TGTGCCAGCAGCTTATTGGCTAGCGGACACAATGAGCAGTTCTTC.

V and J are TRBV11-2 and TRBJ2-3, with D perhaps given as TRBD1 or TRBD2 (6 bases each). The CDR3 extends over 19 amino acids. The ends were cut back, 0 bases at V and 2 bases at J, with 21 bases in the middle. The V gene's germline CDR1 is SGHAT and CDR2 FQNNGV. The CDR3, as DNA: TGTGCCAGCAGCTTAGATAGCCTGGGGGGCTACGGGGACACAGATACGCAGTATTTT. It encodes CASSLDSLGGYGDTDTQYF.

V usage is TRBV11-2 and J usage is TRBJ2-7; D is uncertain. The J call is in doubt because the DNA end fits TRBJ1-2 better. This CDR3 region has 12 residues. Germline V gives CDR1 SGHAT, CDR2 FQNNGV. CDR3 region: CASSLGRSGYTF. CDR3 sequence (DNA): TGTGCCAGCAGCTTAGGCAGAAGTGGCTACACCTTC.

The chain carries TRBV7-8 and TRBJ2-3; TRBD1 agrees at 8 bases. TRBJ2-1 explains the end of the DNA better; the J call may be wrong. Germline V gives CDR1 SGHVS, CDR2 FQNEAQ. The CDR3 is 15 amino acids. The CDR3 nucleotides read TGTGCCAGCAGGGTGGGGCAGGGGGCATGGAATGAGCAGTTCTTC. Its translation: CASRVGQGAWNEQFF.

This clonotype appeared many times. The rearrangement uses TRBV16 and TRBJ1-4; no clear D. The germline CDR1 and CDR2 sequences are KGHSY and FQNENV. CDR3 length: 12 residues. Trimming stripped 0 bases from V and 8 bases from J, with 4 bases between. The CDR3 sequence is CASSQSGEKLFF. In DNA, the CDR3 is TGTGCCAGCAGCCAATCAGGGGAAAAACTGTTTTTT.

By share, this clonotype ranks as medium-sized. The rearrangement links TRBV28 to TRBJ1-1; D not certain. This CDR3 spans 13 amino acids. The germline CDR1 and CDR2 sequences are MDHEN and SYDVKM. The V and J ends lost 5 bases and 9 bases respectively, with 16 bases between them. CDR3: CASSSSIEGKAFF. CDR3 DNA: TGTGCCAGCAGTAGTAGCATTGAGGGTAAAGCTTTCTTT.